Each of the 8 T cell receptor beta chains below was sequenced from the same sample in a study of T-cell reconstitution after alpha-beta-depleted transplantation in children. Unique molecular identifiers were incorporated during preparation of the TCRbeta library. A single record per CDR3 protein comes from TCRdb applying MiXCR to the PCR reads. Seen here are about 140,000 distinct CDR3 sequences, roughly 8.8% observed once, and the top ten hold 15% to 20%. Sequences were derived from PBMCs, mostly from graft donor cells, sampled 180 days after TCRalphabeta/CD19-depleted stem cell transplant. These receptors were obtained from a female patient aged 2 to 10 who had a stem cell transplant for congenital amegakaryocytic thrombocytopenia, so the T cells may come from the graft donor.

This clonotype was seen more than once but under ten times. The chain recombines TRBV6-1 with TRBJ1-1; 7 nucleotides line up with TRBD1. Looked up from germline, CDR1 is MNHNS and CDR2 is SASEGT. This CDR3 has 16 residues. V dropped 5 bases and J dropped 1; count of bases not matched to a gene: 10. The CDR3 bases are TGTGCCAGCAGTCTCCCCCCCCGGACAGGGAACACTGAAGCTTTCTTT. This gives the protein CASSLPPRTGNTEAFF.

There are many counts of this clonotype. The chain recombines TRBV5-1 with TRBJ1-6, with unresolved D. Trimming removed 0 bases at V and 7 bases at J, with 14 bases between. Germline-derived CDR1 and CDR2 are SGHRS and YFSETQ. CDR3 length: 16 amino acids. CDR3 sequence: CASSLVSGRENSPLHF. The DNA for the CDR3 is TGCGCCAGCAGCTTGGTGTCGGGCAGAGAAAATTCACCCCTCCACTTT.

At least ten counts were recorded for this clonotype. The gene calls are TRBV18 and TRBJ1-5, with TRBD1 matching over 7 bases. Per the germline V gene, CDR1 is KGHSH and CDR2 is LQKENI. This CDR3 spans 13 amino acids. V shed 3 bases and J 7 bases; nucleotides not matched to a gene: 3. The CDR3 protein is CASSPDRAQPQHF. CDR3 bases: TGTGCCAGCTCACCCGACAGGGCCCAGCCCCAGCATTTT.

The V call is TRBV6-1, the J call TRBJ1-1; a weak D match, TRBD1 (5 bases). CDR1 and CDR2 (germline): MNHNS, SASEGT. The CDR3 runs 15 residues. Trimming cost V 1 base and J 4 bases, with 13 bases left between them. The CDR3 reads CASSEGQGRGTEAFF. The CDR3 nucleotides are TGTGCCAGCAGTGAAGGGCAGGGTAGAGGCACTGAAGCTTTCTTT.

The table lists this clonotype with a few counts. In DNA form, the CDR3 reads TGTGCCAGCAGTCTTTGGGACAGGGGGCGCAATCAGCCCCAGCATTTT. Residues: CASSLWDRGRNQPQHF. V gene TRBV12-3 or TRBV12-4 combines with J gene TRBJ1-5; 12 bases map to TRBD1. V was clipped by 5 bases and J by 2 bases; unmatched bases: 4. The CDR3 contains 16 residues.

This clonotype was observed many times. The V gene is TRBV12-3 or TRBV12-4, the J gene TRBJ2-7; tentative D call: TRBD1 (6 bases). The CDR3 loop spans 14 amino acids. V was shortened by 5 bases and J by 4 bases, with 15 bases between the two germline ends. The CDR3 coding sequence is TGTGCCAGCAGTCCGCGAGGGGGACGATACGAGCAGTACTTC. Amino acid sequence: CASSPRGGRYEQYF.

This clonotype was counted at least ten times. This rearrangement joins TRBV5-1 to TRBJ2-5; 7 bases align to TRBD2. CDR1 and CDR2 from the germline V gene are SGHRS and YFSETQ. The CDR3 covers 13 residues. Losses at the gene ends were 4 bases for V and 3 bases for J; bases not matched to a gene: 3. CDR3 protein: CASSPGRKETQYF. CDR3 nucleotide sequence: TGCGCCAGCAGCCCCGGGAGGAAAGAGACCCAGTACTTC.

This clonotype has only a few counts. V and J are TRBV20-1 and TRBJ2-1; 8 nucleotides agree with TRBD2. With V trimmed by 3 bases and J by 8 bases, 6 bases remained unmatched. Looked up from germline, CDR1 is DFQATT and CDR2 is SNEGSKA (reference sequence). There are 13 residues in the CDR3. CDR3 sequence: CSASSSGSYEQFF. CDR3 nucleotides: TGCAGTGCTAGTTCCAGCGGGAGTTATGAGCAGTTCTTC.